This T cell receptor (beta chain) was documented in a study of CD8+ T cells in alopecia areata. Study overall: Tofacitinib administration to treated patients was oral, at 5 to 10 mg twice daily. The protocol delivered tofacitinib for 6 to 18 months, then withdrew it for 6 months. Study-level results: Whether baseline CD8+ expansion is linked to response remains uncertain, given a single nonresponder. The study found higher clonality in lesional than normal scalp, especially in alopecia totalis/universalis.

cDNA serving as the sequencing template came from extracted, reverse transcribed RNA. Sequencing used immunoSEQ multiplex PCR; TCRdb keeps in-frame clones, though not all of them. The data contain 110,000 or so clones, less than 70% of them singletons. The CDR3 is 13 residues long. Germline lookup yields CDR1 SQVTM and CDR2 ANQGSEA. V was trimmed by 6 bases and J by 0 bases, leaving 12 bases between them. This clone appeared a few times. Its cognate antigen is unknown. Other DNA sequences in the same sample also yield this CDR3. Treatment of the sample: oral pan-JAK inhibitor, 5-10 mg twice daily. V gene TRBV29-1 combines with J gene TRBJ2-7; no definite D call. The sample here was CD4+ T cells sorted from blood, taken at week 24, from a patient treated with tofacitinib. The sequence was obtained from a human donor with alopecia areata. The CDR3 loop is CSVQRGLSYEQYF. CDR3 DNA: TGCAGCGTGCAGCGAGGCCTCTCCTACGAGCAGTACTTC.